This T cell receptor (beta chain) was captured in a study of a mutant IDH1 vaccine in newly diagnosed glioma. As for the study in general: Vaccine administration was initiated 4-6 weeks following radiotherapy alone, or with temozolomide cycles. Radiotherapy, temozolomide, or both had been given previously, and both were given to most. Study observations and caveats: Changes in the top peripheral T cell clonotypes seemingly had no bearing on pseudoprogression.

The CDR3 is 11 residues long. The V gene lost 6 bases and the J gene lost 1 base, with 6 bases spanning the gap. Per germline, CDR1 DFQATT and CDR2 SNEGSKA (reference sequence). Sequencing used immunoSEQ multiplex PCR; TCRdb keeps in-frame clones, though not all of them. Among over 35,000 clones listed, about 88% were seen once. This clone occurred once. Its matching antigen is unknown. Time point specified: week 23, last vaccination. Vaccination used 300 ug of mutant IDH1 20-mer peptide per dose, with topical imiquimod. The chain joins TRBV20-1 to TRBJ1-1, with D tentatively TRBD1 (6 bases). The sample was PBMCs, taken from a glioma patient whose treatment included an IDH1 peptide vaccine. The clonotype was recovered from a woman aged 18-29 years with glioma. Some clones in this sample may be carry-over from other donors' samples. This chain's CDR3 is CSAGGNTEAFF. For the CDR3, the DNA is TGCAGTGCAGGGGGGAACACTGAAGCTTTCTTT.